This T cell receptor beta chain was sequenced for a study of blood T cell repertoires in COVID-19. Study information: There were acute and convalescent COVID-19 samples, and they came from the United States, Italy and Spain. PBMCs, B-cell-depleted T cells, or T cells provided the cDNA or gDNA that made up the material.

Only one count was recorded for this clone. The protocol was immunoSEQ multiplex PCR, while the TCRdb copy is restricted to in-frame clones and leaves out a portion. The sample consists of around 15,000 clones, 60% to 80% of them appearing once. V was shortened by 1 base and J by 6 bases, with 9 bases between the two germline ends. The CDR3 sequence is 13 residues long. Germline CDR1 and CDR2: SEHNR and FQNEAQ (reference sequence). The sequence derives from a human donor in a cohort sampled during active COVID-19. Sequencing was carried out using peripheral blood. The chain recombines TRBV7-9 with TRBJ1-1, with D maybe TRBD1 (5 bases). DNA for the CDR3: TGTGCCAGCAGCTTAGTTCAGGGTTCTGAAGCTTTCTTT. Translated: CASSLVQGSEAFF.